The TCR beta chain under discussion was sequenced for a study of human T cells and chemical hapten exposure. The overall study: Patients' scalps got diphenylcyclopropenone weekly throughout the roughly 23-week study.

The CDR3 consists of 13 residues. Between the trimmed V and J ends, which lost 5 bases and 5 bases, there was a span of 12 bases. CDR1 and CDR2 (germline): SGHTA, FQGNSA. Time point meaning: patch test 2, 6 weeks after DPC sensitization. Documented treatment: therapeutic diphenylcyclopropenone sensitization with weekly scalp DPC. The template was total RNA from unfractionated whole blood. This clonotype was seen ten or more times. As the library was built, unique molecular identifiers were attached to individual cDNA molecules. TCRdb analysed the RACE reads with MiXCR anew, one entry per CDR3 protein. The table lists fewer than 85,000 distinct CDR3 sequences, 9.5% to 13% of them singletons.

The gene calls are TRBV7-2 and TRBJ2-5; TRBD2 is a possible D gene (6 bases). The receptor's source is a man between 18 and 35 years old with alopecia areata. Some clones in this sample may be carry-over from other donors' samples. The source was whole blood, collected in connection with sensitization to the hapten diphenylcyclopropenone (DPC). CDR3 loop: CASSPMSGETQYF. For the CDR3, the DNA is TGTGCCAGCAGCCCGATGAGCGGGGAGACCCAGTACTTC.